The source of this T cell receptor beta chain is a study of blood T cell repertoires in COVID-19. The overall study: The samples span acute and convalescent COVID-19 from the United States, Italy and Spain.

Produced via immunoSEQ multiplex PCR; TCRdb's table is partial and in-frame only. The sample has approximately 200,000 clones, 85% seen once. The sequencing input was PBMCs or T cells enriched from blood (not recorded which). This TCR was sampled from a man aged 35-49 years who had recovered from COVID-19.

The CDR3 loop reads CASSLPTEGQAAGYTF. In nucleotides, the CDR3 is TGCGCCAGCAGCTTGCCCACTGAGGGACAGGCCGCCGGCTACACCTTC. The chain has TRBV5-1 and TRBJ1-2; 8 nucleotides agree with TRBD1. Germline V gives CDR1 SGHRS, CDR2 YFSETQ. The CDR3 is 16 amino acids. The V and J ends lost 1 base and 8 bases, in that order; junction bases with no gene match: 13.